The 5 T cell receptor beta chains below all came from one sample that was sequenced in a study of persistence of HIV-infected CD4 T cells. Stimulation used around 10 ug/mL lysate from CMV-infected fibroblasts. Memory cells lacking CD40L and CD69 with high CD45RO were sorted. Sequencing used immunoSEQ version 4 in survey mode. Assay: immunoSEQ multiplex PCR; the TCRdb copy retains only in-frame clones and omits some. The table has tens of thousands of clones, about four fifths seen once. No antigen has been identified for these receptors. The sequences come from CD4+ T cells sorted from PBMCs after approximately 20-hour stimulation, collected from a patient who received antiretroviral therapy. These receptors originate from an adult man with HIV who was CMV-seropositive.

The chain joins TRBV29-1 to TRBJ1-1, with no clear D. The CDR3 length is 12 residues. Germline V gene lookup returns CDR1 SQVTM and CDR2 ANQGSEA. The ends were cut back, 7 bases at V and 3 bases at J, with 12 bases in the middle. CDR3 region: CSGSDLYTEAFF. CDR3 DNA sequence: TGCAGCGGGTCGGACCTCTACACTGAAGCTTTCTTT.

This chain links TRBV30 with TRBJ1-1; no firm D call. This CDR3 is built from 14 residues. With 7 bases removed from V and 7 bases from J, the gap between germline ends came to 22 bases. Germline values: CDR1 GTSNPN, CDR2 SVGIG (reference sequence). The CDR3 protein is CASYPEVRPREAFF. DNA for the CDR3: TGTGCCTCGTATCCGGAAGTCAGGCCTCGTGAAGCTTTCTTT.

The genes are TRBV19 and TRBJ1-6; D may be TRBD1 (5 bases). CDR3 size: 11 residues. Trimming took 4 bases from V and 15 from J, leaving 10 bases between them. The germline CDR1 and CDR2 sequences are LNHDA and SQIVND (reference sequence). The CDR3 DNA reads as TGTGCCAGTAGTAAGGGGTCGCGCCTCCACTTT. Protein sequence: CASSKGSRLHF.

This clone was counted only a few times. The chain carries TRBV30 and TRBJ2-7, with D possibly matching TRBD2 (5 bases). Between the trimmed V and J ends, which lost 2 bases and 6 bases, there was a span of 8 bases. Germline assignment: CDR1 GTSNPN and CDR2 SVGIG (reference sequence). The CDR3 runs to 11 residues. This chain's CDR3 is CAWSRAVEQYF. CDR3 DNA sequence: TGTGCCTGGAGTAGAGCGGTCGAGCAGTACTTC.

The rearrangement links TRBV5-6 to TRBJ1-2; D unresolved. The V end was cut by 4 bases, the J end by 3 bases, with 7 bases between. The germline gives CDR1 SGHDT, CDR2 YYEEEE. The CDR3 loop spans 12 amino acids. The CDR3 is CASSLPHYGYTF. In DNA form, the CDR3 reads TGTGCCAGCAGCCTACCCCACTATGGCTACACCTTC. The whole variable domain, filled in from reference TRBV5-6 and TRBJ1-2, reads DAGVTQSPTHLIKTRGQQVTLRCSPKSGHDTVSWYQQALGQGPQFIFQYYEEEERQRGNFPDRFSGHQFPNYSSELNVNALLLGDSALYLCASSLPHYGYTFGSGTRLTVV.